This T cell receptor (beta chain) was sequenced for a study of blood T cell repertoires in COVID-19. For the study at large: Whether acute or convalescent, the COVID-19 samples came from the United States, Italy and Spain.

Data came from immunoSEQ multiplex PCR; TCRdb stores just in-frame clones and leaves some out. Of a few hundred thousand clones listed, approximately 90% are singletons. Trimming took 1 base from V and 2 from J, leaving 15 bases between them. The CDR3 loop spans 16 amino acids. Per germline, CDR1 MGHDK and CDR2 SYGVNS. The study drew participants aged about 18 to 95 years from 24 US areas. Donors of Cohort 3 who recovered were those that had two negative PCRs, clearance, or symptom resolution. The specimen sequenced was PBMCs or T cells enriched from blood (not recorded which). The clonotype was recovered from a woman aged 18-30 years who had recovered from COVID-19. This rearrangement joins TRBV25-1 to TRBJ2-7, with D possibly matching TRBD1 (6 bases). The CDR3 protein is CASSESGQDRTYEQYF. CDR3 in DNA: TGTGCCAGCAGTGAATCAGGCCAGGACAGAACCTACGAGCAGTACTTC.